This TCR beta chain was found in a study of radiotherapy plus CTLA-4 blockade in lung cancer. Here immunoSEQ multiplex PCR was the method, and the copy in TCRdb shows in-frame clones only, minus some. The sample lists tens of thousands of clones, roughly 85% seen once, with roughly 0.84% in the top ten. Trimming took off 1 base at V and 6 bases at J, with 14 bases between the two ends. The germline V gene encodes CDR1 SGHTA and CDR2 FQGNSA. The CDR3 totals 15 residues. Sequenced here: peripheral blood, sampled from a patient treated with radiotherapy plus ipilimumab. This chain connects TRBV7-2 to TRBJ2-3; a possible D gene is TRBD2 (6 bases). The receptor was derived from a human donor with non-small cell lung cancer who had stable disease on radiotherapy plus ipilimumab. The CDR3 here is CASSLEAGRGDTQYF. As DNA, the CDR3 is TGTGCCAGCAGCTTAGAAGCGGGTCGAGGGGATACGCAGTATTTT.